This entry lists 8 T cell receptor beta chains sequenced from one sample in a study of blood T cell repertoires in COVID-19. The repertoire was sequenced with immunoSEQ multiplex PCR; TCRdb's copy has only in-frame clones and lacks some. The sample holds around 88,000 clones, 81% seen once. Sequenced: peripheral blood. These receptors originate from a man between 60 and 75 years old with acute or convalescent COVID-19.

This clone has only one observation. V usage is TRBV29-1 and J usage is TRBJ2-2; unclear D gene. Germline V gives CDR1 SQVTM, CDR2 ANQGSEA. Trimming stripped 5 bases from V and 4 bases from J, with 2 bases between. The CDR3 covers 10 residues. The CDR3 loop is CSVLTGELFF. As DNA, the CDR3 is TGCAGCGTTCTCACCGGGGAGCTGTTTTTT.

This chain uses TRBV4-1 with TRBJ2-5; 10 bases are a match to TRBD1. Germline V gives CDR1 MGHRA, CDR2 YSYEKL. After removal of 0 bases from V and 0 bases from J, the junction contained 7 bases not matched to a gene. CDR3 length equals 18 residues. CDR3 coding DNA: TGCGCCAGCAGCCAAGAGGACAGGGGGTTCCCCCACCAAGAGACCCAGTACTTC. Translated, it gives CASSQEDRGFPHQETQYF.

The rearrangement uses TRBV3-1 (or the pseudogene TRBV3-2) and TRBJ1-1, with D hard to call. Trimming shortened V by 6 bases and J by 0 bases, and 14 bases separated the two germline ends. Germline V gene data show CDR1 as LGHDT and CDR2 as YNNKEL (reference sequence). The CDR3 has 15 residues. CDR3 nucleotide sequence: TGTGCCAGCAGACCCATCTCCAACATGAACACTGAAGCTTTCTTT. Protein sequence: CASRPISNMNTEAFF.

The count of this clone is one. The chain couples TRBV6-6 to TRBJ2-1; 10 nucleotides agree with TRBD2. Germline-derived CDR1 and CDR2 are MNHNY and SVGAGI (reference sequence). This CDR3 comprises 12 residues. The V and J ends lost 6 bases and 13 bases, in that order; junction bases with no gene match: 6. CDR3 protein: CASSPGTSEQFF. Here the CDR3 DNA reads TGTGCCAGCAGCCCTGGGACTAGCGAACAGTTCTTC.

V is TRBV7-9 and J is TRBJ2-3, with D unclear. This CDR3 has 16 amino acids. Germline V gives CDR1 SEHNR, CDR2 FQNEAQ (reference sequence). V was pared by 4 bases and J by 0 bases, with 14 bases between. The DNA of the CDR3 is TGTGCCAGCAGCTCCCTTTACATGGCTAGCACAGATACGCAGTATTTT. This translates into CASSSLYMASTDTQYF. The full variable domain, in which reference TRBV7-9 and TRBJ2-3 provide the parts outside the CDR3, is DTGVSQNPRHKITKRGQNVTFRCDPISEHNRLYWYRQTLGQGPEFLTYFQNEAQLEKSRLLSDRFSAERPKGSFSTLEIQRTEQGDSAMYLCASSSLYMASTDTQYFGPGTRLTVL.

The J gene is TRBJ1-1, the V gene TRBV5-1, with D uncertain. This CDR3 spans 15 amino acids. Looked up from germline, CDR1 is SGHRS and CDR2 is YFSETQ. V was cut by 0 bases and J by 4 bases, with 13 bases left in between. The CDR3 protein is CASSLGSGYGTEAFF. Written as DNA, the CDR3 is TGCGCCAGCAGCTTGGGCTCGGGGTATGGCACTGAAGCTTTCTTT.

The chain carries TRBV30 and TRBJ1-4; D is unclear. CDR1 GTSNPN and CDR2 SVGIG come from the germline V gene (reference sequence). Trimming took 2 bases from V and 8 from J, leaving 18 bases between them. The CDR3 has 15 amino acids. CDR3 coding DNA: TGTGCCTGGAGTCTCGGTTCTACCGGTACCGAAAAACTGTTTTTT. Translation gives CAWSLGSTGTEKLFF. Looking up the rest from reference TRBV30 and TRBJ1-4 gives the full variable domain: SQTIHQWPATLVQPVGSPLSLECTVEGTSNPNLYWYRQAAGRGLQLLFYSVGIGQISSEVPQNLSASRPQDRQFILSSKKLLLSDSGFYLCAWSLGSTGTEKLFFGSGTQLSVL.

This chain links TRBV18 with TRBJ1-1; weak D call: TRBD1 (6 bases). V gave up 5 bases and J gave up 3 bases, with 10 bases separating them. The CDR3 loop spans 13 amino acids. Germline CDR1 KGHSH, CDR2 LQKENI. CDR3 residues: CASSSRQDTEAFF. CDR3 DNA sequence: TGTGCCAGCTCATCCAGACAGGACACTGAAGCTTTCTTT.